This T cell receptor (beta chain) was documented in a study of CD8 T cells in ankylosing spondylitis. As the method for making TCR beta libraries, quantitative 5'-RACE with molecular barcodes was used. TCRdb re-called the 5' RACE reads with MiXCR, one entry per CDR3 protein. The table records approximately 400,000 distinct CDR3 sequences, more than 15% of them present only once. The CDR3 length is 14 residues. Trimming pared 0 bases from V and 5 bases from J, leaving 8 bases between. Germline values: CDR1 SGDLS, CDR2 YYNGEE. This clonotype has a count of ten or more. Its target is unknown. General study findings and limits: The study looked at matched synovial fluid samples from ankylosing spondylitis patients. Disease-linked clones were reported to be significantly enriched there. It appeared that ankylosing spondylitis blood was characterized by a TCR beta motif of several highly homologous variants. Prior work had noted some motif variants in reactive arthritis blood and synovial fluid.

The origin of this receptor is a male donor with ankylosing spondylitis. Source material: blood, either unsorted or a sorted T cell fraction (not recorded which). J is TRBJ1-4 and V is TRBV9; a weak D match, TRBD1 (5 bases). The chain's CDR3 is CASSVGQGNEKLFF. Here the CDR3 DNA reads TGTGCCAGCAGCGTAGGGCAGGGAAATGAAAAACTGTTTTTT.